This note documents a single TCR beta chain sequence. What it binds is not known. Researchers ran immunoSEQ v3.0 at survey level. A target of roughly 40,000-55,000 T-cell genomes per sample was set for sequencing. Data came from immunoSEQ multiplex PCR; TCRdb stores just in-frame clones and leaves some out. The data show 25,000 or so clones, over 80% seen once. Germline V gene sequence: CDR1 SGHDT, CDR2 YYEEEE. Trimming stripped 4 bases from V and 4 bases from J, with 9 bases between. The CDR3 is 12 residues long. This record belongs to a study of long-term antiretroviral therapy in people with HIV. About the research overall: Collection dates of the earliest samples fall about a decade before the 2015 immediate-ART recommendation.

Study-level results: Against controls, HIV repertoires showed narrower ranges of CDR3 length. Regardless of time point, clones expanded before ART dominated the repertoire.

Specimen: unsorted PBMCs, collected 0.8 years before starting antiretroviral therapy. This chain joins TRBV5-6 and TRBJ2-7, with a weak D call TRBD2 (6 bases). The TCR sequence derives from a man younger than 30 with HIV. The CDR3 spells CASSPGRYEQYF. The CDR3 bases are TGTGCCAGCAGCCCCGGGAGATACGAGCAGTACTTC.